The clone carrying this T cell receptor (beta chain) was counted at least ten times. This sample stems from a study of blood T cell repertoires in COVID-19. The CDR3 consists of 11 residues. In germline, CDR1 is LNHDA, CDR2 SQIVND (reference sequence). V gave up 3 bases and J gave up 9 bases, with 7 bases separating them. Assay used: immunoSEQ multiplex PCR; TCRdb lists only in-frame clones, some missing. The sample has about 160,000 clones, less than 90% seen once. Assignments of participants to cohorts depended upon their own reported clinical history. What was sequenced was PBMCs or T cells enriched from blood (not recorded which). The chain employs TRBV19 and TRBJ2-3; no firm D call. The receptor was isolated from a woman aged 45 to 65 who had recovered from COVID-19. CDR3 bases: TGTGCCAGTAGTATGAAGCTGACGCAGTATTTT. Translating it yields CASSMKLTQYF.